This T cell receptor (beta chain) was recorded in a study of T-cell reconstitution after alpha-beta-depleted transplantation in children. TCRbeta library construction was performed incorporating unique molecular identifiers. TCRdb re-derived calls from the PCR reads in MiXCR, one entry per CDR3 protein. The sample has some 290,000 distinct CDR3 sequences; approximately 9.8% are singletons. Germline CDR1 reads LGHDT; CDR2 reads YNNKEL (reference sequence). Trimming took 8 bases from V and 0 from J, leaving 10 bases between them. CDR3 size: 13 residues. Source: PBMCs from the stem cell graft donor, taken from the stem cell graft. This sequence originates from a human donor who donated a stem cell graft to a child with SCID. The rearrangement joins TRBV3-1 to TRBJ1-1; D is uncertain. The CDR3 DNA is TGTGCCAGCGCCCCGAGGATGAACACTGAAGCTTTCTTT. Amino acids: CASAPRMNTEAFF.